This note documents a single TCR beta chain sequence. Its target is unknown. From germline, CDR1 is MGHRA and CDR2 YSYEKL. Trimming removed 1 base at V and 4 bases at J, with 13 bases between. The CDR3 is 15 residues long. One entry per CDR3 protein, called by TCRdb with MiXCR from the 5' RACE reads. Among just under 550,000 distinct CDR3 sequences listed, around 21% were seen once. The source of the sample is a study of T-cell memory formation after mild COVID-19. The study, taken as a whole, reports: Most CD4+ clones that shrank were in CM and EM, while CD8+ ones turned up in EMRA.

Material: PBMCs or a T cell subset sorted from them (not recorded which). The chain employs TRBV4-1 and TRBJ2-5, with D perhaps TRBD1 or TRBD2 (6 bases each). The receptor was isolated from an adult woman who had mild COVID-19 (a few samples of this study predate the infection). Cell type and time point are not known. CDR3 residues: CASSQVGGSGETQYF. The CDR3 DNA reads as TGCGCCAGCAGCCAAGTCGGGGGCAGCGGAGAGACCCAGTACTTC.